This T cell receptor beta chain was captured by sequencing in a study of blood T cell repertoires in COVID-19. Study-wide context: T cells, B-cell-depleted T cells, or PBMCs provided the cDNA or gDNA that served as material.

The CDR3 is made up of 13 amino acids. The germline V gene has CDR1 MDHEN and CDR2 SYDVKM. The V gene end was trimmed by 2 bases and the J gene end by 10 bases; junction bases not matched to a gene: 4. The repertoire was sequenced with immunoSEQ multiplex PCR; TCRdb's copy has only in-frame clones and lacks some. The sample carries around 330,000 clones, over 80% recorded once. This sequence joins TRBV28 and TRBJ1-4; 7 bases match TRBD1. This TCR derives from a young woman who had recovered from COVID-19. Sequencing input: PBMCs or T cells enriched from blood (not recorded which). CDR3 DNA: TGTGCCAGCAGTTTAAGGGACAGTTTAAAACTGTTTTTT. Its translation: CASSLRDSLKLFF.